The source of this T cell receptor (beta chain) is a study of cytomegalovirus exposure and HLA in healthy donors. Notes on the study in general: Reportedly, TCR beta sequences accurately predicted HLA-A and HLA-B alleles in most subjects. In the analysis, some V segments, TRBV6-2 and TRBV6-3 included, were excluded as indistinguishable. The authors listed 150 to 200 TCR beta chains as cytomegalovirus-associated. Productive rates of about 90% or about 30% were seen for most TCR beta V segments in an earlier analysis.

Concerning this clone: What it binds is not known.

CDR1 and CDR2 from the germline V gene are SGHDN and FVKESK. This CDR3 region has 19 residues. V was pared by 5 bases and J by 3 bases, with 16 bases of the junction left unmatched. Researchers ran the PCR with 60 Vbeta and 13 Jbeta primers. Sequencing used immunoSEQ multiplex PCR; TCRdb keeps in-frame clones, though not all of them. The data show approximately 170,000 clones, 60% to 80% seen once. This rearrangement joins TRBV14 to TRBJ2-1, with TRBD2 identical over 10 bases. The material sequenced was PBMCs. This TCR came from a woman aged 18-30 years in good health and CMV-seronegative. The CDR3 DNA reads as TGTGCCAGCAGCTCAACCCGGACTAGCGGTCCGTCCGGCTACAATGAGCAGTTCTTC. Translation: CASSSTRTSGPSGYNEQFF. The variable domain in full, with the rest retrieved from reference TRBV14 and TRBJ2-1, is EAGVTQFPSHSVIEKGQTVTLRCDPISGHDNLYWYRRVMGKEIKFLLHFVKESKQDESGMPNNRFLAERTGGTYSTLKVQPAELEDSGVYFCASSSTRTSGPSGYNEQFFGPGTRLTVL.